This section outlines one TCR beta chain sequence together with its context. Genomic DNA provided the template from which TCR beta VDJ and CDR3 profiles were obtained. TCRdb re-analysed the reads in MiXCR, keeping a single row per CDR3 protein. The sample includes more than 150,000 distinct CDR3 sequences, around half of them seen just once. The ends were cut back, 6 bases at V and 4 bases at J, with 17 bases in the middle. This CDR3 comprises 15 residues. Germline V gene lookup returns CDR1 SNHLY and CDR2 FYNNEI. The source of the sample is a study of CD8+CD57+ T cells in acquired aplastic anemia. Looking at the study overall: Recorded DNA amounts for sorted CD4+ and CD8+ cells had an average of approximately 3 ug. CD4+ reads averaged around 9.9 million in healthy donors.

This receptor was identified in a human donor in good health. The sequenced material came from sorted CD4+, CD8+, or CD8+CD57+ T cells (not recorded which) from PBMCs. The gene calls are TRBV2 and TRBJ2-3; D tentatively fits TRBD1 or TRBD2 (6 bases each). The CDR3 loop reads CASSFGGGEADTQYF. For the CDR3, the DNA is TGTGCCAGCAGCTTCGGGGGCGGGGAAGCAGATACGCAGTATTTT.